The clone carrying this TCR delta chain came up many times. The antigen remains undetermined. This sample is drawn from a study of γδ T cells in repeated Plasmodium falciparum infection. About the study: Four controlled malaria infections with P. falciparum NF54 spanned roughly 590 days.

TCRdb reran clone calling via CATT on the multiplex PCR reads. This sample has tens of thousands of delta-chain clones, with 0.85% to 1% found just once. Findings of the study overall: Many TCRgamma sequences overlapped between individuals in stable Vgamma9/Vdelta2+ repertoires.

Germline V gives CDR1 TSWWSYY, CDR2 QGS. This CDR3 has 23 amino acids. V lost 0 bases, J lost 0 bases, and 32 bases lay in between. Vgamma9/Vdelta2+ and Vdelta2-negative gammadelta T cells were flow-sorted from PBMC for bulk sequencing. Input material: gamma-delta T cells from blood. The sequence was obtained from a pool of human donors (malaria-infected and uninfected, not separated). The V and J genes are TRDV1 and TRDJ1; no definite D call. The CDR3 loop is CALGELAGSVLRSPCHHTDKLIF. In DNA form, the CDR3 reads TGTGCTCTTGGGGAACTGGCGGGGTCCGTACTGAGATCCCCGTGTCATCACACCGATAAACTCATCTTT.